The entry below describes one T cell receptor beta chain. What it binds is not known. These data are taken from a study of T cell responses to AZD1222 COVID-19 vaccine. Study-level results: Spike-specific TCR breadth rose after two AZD1222 doses, and depth rose as well. The study sampled repertoires only after the peak T cell response. Vaccine-related CD4 TCRs covered spike, predominating at 160-218 and 743-854. Baseline seropositivity occurred in only 5 or 6 AZD1222 recipients.

This CDR3 spans 14 amino acids. The V gene's germline CDR1 is LNHDA and CDR2 SQIVND (reference sequence). V was pared by 7 bases and J by 3 bases, with 8 bases of the junction left unmatched. The data were produced by immunoSEQ multiplex PCR, yet TCRdb's version contains in-frame clones alone and is incomplete. The sample holds over 110,000 clones, 92% seen once. The sample consisted of peripheral blood, taken 28 days after the second AZD1222 dose. The V gene is TRBV19, the J gene TRBJ2-7; 8 bases map to TRBD1. The receptor was isolated from an adult who received the AZD1222 COVID-19 vaccine. DNA of the CDR3: TGTGCCAGTACCCCCGGACAGGGTGACTACGAGCAGTACTTC. Residues: CASTPGQGDYEQYF.